Sequencing of this TCR beta chain was carried out in a study of shared clonotypes between healthy human individuals. Authors' data handling: ImmunoSEQ sequences covered only the junction and lacked quality scores; filtering therefore differed. Some clones are missing from TCRdb's copy, which holds only in-frame ones; the method was immunoSEQ multiplex PCR. That table furnishes V, J and clone size, whereas the DNA furnished D and trimming. The sample lists some 2,500,000 clones; more than 85% were seen once. Study-level results: Non-shared clonotypes displayed generation probabilities falling below those of clonotypes present in all four donors.

Trimming left V 5 bases short and J 5 bases short, with 15 bases between. The germline V gene encodes CDR1 PRHDT and CDR2 FYEKMQ (reference sequence). The CDR3 has 14 residues. On this clone: What it binds is not known.

This TCR came from a young man in good health. Some clones in this sample may be carry-over from other donors' samples. The chain carries TRBV13 and TRBJ2-5; D might be TRBD2 (6 bases). The specimen was naive CD4+ T cells from PBMCs. Regarding subset: CD45RA+ positively selected. The CDR3 DNA reads TGTGCCAGCAGCCCAGCGAGGGACTTGGAGACCCAGTACTTC. Amino acid sequence: CASSPARDLETQYF.